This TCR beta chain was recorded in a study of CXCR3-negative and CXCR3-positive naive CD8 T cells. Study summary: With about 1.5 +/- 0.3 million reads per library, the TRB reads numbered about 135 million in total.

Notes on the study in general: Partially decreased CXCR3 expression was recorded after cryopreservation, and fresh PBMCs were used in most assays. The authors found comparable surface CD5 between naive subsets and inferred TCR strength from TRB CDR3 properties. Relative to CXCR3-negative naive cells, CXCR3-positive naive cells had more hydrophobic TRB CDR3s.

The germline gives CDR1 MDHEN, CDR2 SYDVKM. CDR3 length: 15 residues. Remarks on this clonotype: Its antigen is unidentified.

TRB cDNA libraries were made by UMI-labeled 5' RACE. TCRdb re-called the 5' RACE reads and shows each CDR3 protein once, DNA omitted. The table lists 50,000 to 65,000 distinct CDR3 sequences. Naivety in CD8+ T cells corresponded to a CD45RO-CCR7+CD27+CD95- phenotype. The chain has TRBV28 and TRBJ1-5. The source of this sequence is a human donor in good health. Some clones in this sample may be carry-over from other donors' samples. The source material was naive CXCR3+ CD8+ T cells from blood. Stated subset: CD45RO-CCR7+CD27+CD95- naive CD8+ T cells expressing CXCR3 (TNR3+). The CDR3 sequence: CASGLTDLINQPQHF.